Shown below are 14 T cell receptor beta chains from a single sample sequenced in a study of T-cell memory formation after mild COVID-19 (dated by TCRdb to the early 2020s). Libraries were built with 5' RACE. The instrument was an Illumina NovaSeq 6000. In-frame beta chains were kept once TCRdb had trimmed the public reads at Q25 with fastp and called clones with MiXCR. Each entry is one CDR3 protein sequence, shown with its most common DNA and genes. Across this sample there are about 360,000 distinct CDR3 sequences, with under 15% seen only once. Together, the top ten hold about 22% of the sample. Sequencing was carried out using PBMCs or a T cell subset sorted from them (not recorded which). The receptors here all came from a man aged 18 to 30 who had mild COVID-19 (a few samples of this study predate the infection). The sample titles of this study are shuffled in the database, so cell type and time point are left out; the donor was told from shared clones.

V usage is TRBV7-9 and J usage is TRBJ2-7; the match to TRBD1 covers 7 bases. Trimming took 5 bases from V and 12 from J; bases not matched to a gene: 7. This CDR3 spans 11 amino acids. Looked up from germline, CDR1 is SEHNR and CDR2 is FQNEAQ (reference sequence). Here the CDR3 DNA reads TGTGCCAGCAGCCAGGGGGTGGATTCGTACTTC. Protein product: CASSQGVDSYF. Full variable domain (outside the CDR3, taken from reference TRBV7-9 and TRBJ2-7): DTGVSQNPRHKITKRGQNVTFRCDPISEHNRLYWYRQTLGQGPEFLTYFQNEAQLEKSRLLSDRFSAERPKGSFSTLEIQRTEQGDSAMYLCASSQGVDSYFGPGTRLTVT.

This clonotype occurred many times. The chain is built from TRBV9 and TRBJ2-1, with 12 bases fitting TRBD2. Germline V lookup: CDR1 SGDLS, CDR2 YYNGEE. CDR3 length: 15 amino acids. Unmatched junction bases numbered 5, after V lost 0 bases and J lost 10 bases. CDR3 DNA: TGTGCCAGCAGCGTAGAGCTAGCGGGGGGGCAGGAGCAGTTCTTC. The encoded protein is CASSVELAGGQEQFF.

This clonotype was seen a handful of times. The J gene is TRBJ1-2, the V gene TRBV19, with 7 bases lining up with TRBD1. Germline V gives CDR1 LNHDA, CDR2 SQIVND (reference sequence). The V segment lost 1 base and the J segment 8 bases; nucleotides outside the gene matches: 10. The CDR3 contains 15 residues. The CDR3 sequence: CASSIALTGRNGYTF. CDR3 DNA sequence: TGTGCCAGTAGTATAGCTTTGACAGGGAGGAACGGCTACACCTTC.

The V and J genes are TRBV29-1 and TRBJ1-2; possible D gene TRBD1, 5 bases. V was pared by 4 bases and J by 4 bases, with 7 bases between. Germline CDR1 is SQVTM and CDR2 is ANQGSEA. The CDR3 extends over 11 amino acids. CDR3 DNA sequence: TGCAGCGTTGTGGACACCTATGGCTACACCTTC. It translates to CSVVDTYGYTF.

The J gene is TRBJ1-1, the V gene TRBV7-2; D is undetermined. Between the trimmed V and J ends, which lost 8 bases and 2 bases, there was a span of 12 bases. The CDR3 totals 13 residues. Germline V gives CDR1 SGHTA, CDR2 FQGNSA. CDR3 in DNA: TGTGCCAGCGGCCTTAGCCGTAACACTGAAGCTTTCTTT. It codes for CASGLSRNTEAFF.

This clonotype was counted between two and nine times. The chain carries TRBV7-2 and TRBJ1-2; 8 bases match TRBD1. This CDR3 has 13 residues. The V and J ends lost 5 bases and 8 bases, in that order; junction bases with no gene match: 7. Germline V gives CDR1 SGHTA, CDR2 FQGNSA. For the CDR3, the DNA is TGTGCCAGCAGCACCACCGGGACAGGCGGCTACACCTTC. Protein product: CASSTTGTGGYTF.

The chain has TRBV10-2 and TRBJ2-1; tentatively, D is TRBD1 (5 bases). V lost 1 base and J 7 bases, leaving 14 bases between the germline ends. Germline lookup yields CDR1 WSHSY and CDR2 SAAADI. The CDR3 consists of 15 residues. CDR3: CASSEFTGPWNEQFF. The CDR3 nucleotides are TGCGCCAGCAGTGAGTTTACAGGCCCCTGGAATGAGCAGTTCTTC.

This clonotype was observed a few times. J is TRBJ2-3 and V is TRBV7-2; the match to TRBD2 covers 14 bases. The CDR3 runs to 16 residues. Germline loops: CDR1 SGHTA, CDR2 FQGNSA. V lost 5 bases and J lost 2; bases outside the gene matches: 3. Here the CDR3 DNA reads TGTGCCAGCAGCGGACTAGCGGGGGGTCTCACAGATACGCAGTATTTT. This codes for CASSGLAGGLTDTQYF.

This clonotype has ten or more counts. CDR3: CASSYNNQPQHF. The CDR3 region has the DNA TGTGCCAGCAGTTACAATAATCAGCCCCAGCATTTT. J is TRBJ1-5 and V is TRBV6-5; D is unclear. V was trimmed by 2 bases and J by 4 bases, leaving 3 bases between them. This CDR3 spans 12 amino acids. Germline V gives CDR1 MNHEY, CDR2 SVGAGI.

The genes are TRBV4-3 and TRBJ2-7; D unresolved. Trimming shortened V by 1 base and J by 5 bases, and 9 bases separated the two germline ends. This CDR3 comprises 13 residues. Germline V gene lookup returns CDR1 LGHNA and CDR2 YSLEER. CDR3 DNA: TGCGCCAGCAGCCAAGCCAGAGGAAACGAGCAGTACTTC. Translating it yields CASSQARGNEQYF.

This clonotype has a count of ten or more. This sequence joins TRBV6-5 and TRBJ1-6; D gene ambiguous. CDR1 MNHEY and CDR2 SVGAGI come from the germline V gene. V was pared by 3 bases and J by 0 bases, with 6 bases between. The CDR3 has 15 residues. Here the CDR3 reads CASSYAGSYNSPLHF. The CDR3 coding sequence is TGTGCCAGCAGTTATGCTGGCTCCTATAATTCACCCCTCCACTTT.

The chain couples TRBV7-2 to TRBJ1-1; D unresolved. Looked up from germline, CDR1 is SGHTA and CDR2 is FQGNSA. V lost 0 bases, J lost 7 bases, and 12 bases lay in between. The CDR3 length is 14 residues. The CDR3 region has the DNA TGTGCCAGCAGCTTAGCCCGTCCGGGAGGTGAAGCTTTCTTT. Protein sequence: CASSLARPGGEAFF.

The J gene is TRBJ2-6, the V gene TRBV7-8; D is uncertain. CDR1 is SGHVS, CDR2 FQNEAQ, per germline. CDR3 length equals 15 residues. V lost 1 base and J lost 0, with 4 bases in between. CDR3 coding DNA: TGTGCCAGCAGCTTAGAACACTCTGGGGCCAACGTCCTGACTTTC. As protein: CASSLEHSGANVLTF.

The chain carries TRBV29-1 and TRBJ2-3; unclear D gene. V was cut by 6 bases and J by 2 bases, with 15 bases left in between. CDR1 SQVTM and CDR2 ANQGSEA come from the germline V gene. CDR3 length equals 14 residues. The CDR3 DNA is TGCAGCGTAGCGCCCTGGACGGACACAGATACGCAGTATTTT. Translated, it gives CSVAPWTDTDTQYF.